What follows are 17 T cell receptor beta chains derived from one specimen sequenced in a study of blood T cell repertoires in COVID-19. Sequenced by immunoSEQ multiplex PCR; TCRdb stores in-frame clones only, minus some. Of some 390,000 clones listed, approximately 92% are singletons. The sequenced sample consisted of PBMCs or T cells enriched from blood (not recorded which). These receptors originate from a man under 40 who had recovered from COVID-19.

In its sample, this clone was seen once. This rearrangement joins TRBV6-1 to TRBJ2-1; perhaps TRBD2 as D (5 bases). CDR3 length: 17 amino acids. Germline CDR1 and CDR2: MNHNS and SASEGT. V was clipped by 1 base and J by 3 bases, with 16 bases between them. Here the CDR3 DNA reads TGTGCCAGCAGTGAAGGTGCGGGTCCATCTAACTACAATGAGCAGTTCTTC. This gives the protein CASSEGAGPSNYNEQFF.

The gene calls are TRBV9 and TRBJ2-3, with 7 bases aligning to TRBD1. The CDR3 sequence is 15 residues long. V lost 4 bases, J lost 1 base, and 6 bases stayed unmatched. The V gene's germline CDR1 is SGDLS and CDR2 YYNGEE. The CDR3 DNA reads TGTGCCAGCAGCTCACGTCAGGGGGGCACAGATACGCAGTATTTT. This gives the protein CASSSRQGGTDTQYF.

The rearrangement joins TRBV6-1 to TRBJ1-6, with D possibly matching TRBD1 (5 bases). Germline CDR1 and CDR2: MNHNS and SASEGT. The CDR3 totals 18 residues. Trimming stripped 4 bases from V and 10 bases from J, with 26 bases between. DNA for the CDR3: TGTGCCAGCAGTGGCATTGCTTCGAGGACGGACACTCGATCACCCCTCCACTTT. This sequence encodes CASSGIASRTDTRSPLHF.

This rearrangement joins TRBV18 to TRBJ1-5; perhaps TRBD1 as D (6 bases). Germline V gene sequence: CDR1 KGHSH, CDR2 LQKENI. Trimming took 5 bases from V and 0 from J, leaving 11 bases between them. The CDR3 covers 15 residues. The chain's CDR3 is CASSTGHFSNQPQHF. The CDR3 bases are TGTGCCAGCTCAACGGGACACTTTAGCAATCAGCCCCAGCATTTT. The full variable domain, with the rest looked up from reference TRBV18 and TRBJ1-5, is NAGVMQNPRHLVRRRGQEARLRCSPMKGHSHVYWYRQLPEEGLKFMVYLQKENIIDESGMPKERFSAEFPKEGPSILRIQQVVRGDSAAYFCASSTGHFSNQPQHFGDGTRLSIL.

J is TRBJ2-3 and V is TRBV9, with D tentatively TRBD2 (6 bases). V dropped 5 bases and J dropped 0 bases, with 10 bases sitting between them. Germline V gene lookup returns CDR1 SGDLS and CDR2 YYNGEE. CDR3 size: 14 residues. In nucleotides, the CDR3 is TGTGCCAGCAGGCCGGGACTCAGCACAGATACGCAGTATTTT. Its translation is CASRPGLSTDTQYF.

The chain is built from TRBV27 and TRBJ1-1; 7 positions agree with TRBD1. CDR3 size: 16 residues. J gave up 0 bases and V 5 bases, and 9 bases lay outside the gene matches. Germline V CDR1 and CDR2: MNHEY, SMNVEV (reference sequence). DNA for the CDR3: TGTGCCAGCAGTGACCCGCCAGGGGGGTTGAACACTGAAGCTTTCTTT. Protein: CASSDPPGGLNTEAFF.

This chain links TRBV28 with TRBJ2-2, with D possibly TRBD1 on 6 matching bases. Per the germline V gene, CDR1 is MDHEN and CDR2 is SYDVKM. The CDR3 has 13 amino acids. V was clipped by 6 bases and J by 5 bases, with 10 bases between them. The CDR3 coding sequence is TGTGCCAGCAGAAAACAGGGTACCGGGGAGCTGTTTTTT. Amino acids: CASRKQGTGELFF.

This sequence joins TRBV4-1 and TRBJ2-7; the D gene is possibly TRBD2 (6 bases). CDR1 and CDR2 from the germline V gene are MGHRA and YSYEKL. The V gene lost 4 bases and the J gene lost 1 base, with 20 bases spanning the gap. This CDR3 spans 17 amino acids. Here the CDR3 reads CASSPLGGGTTSYEQYF. The CDR3, as DNA: TGCGCCAGCAGCCCTCTCGGAGGCGGGACGACTTCCTACGAGCAGTACTTC.

Regarding this clone: Other DNA sequences from this sample encode an identical CDR3 as well. The V and J genes are TRBV9 and TRBJ2-3; 8 nucleotides line up with TRBD2. The length of the CDR3 is 15 residues. J was trimmed by 0 bases and V by 2 bases; bases with no gene match: 2. The germline gives CDR1 SGDLS, CDR2 YYNGEE. The CDR3: CASSVASGSTDTQYF. In DNA form, the CDR3 reads TGTGCCAGCAGCGTCGCTAGCGGGAGCACAGATACGCAGTATTTT.

The rearrangement joins TRBV7-9 to TRBJ2-2, with TRBD1 as a possible D gene (5 bases). Trimming cost V 1 base and J 3 bases, with 12 bases left between them. The CDR3 consists of 16 residues. Germline-derived CDR1 and CDR2 are SEHNR and FQNEAQ (reference sequence). The CDR3 DNA is TGTGCCAGCAGCTTAGACAGGTCGCGGTACACCGGGGAGCTGTTTTTT. Protein: CASSLDRSRYTGELFF.

The rearrangement links TRBV10-1 to TRBJ1-2; 8 bases match TRBD1. Losses at the gene ends were 8 bases for V and 5 bases for J; bases not matched to a gene: 7. The germline CDR1 and CDR2 sequences are WNHNN and SYGVQD (reference sequence). This CDR3 has 13 amino acids. Written as DNA, the CDR3 is TGCGCCAGCTCCCCCGACAGGGGTTATGGCTACACCTTC. It is translated as CASSPDRGYGYTF.

The rearrangement links TRBV27 to TRBJ2-3; a possible D gene is TRBD1 (5 bases). CDR1 is MNHEY and CDR2 is SMNVEV in the germline V gene (reference sequence). Trimming took off 4 bases at V and 0 bases at J, with 14 bases between the two ends. The CDR3 length is 16 residues. CDR3 protein: CASSSDRGISTDTQYF. The DNA for the CDR3 is TGTGCCAGCAGTTCCGACAGAGGAATTAGCACAGATACGCAGTATTTT.

The chain recombines TRBV5-1 with TRBJ2-7; the match to TRBD1 covers 8 bases. Germline values: CDR1 SGHRS, CDR2 YFSETQ. The CDR3 loop spans 15 amino acids. Trimming removed 3 bases from V and 0 bases from J; junction bases left unmatched: 5. The CDR3 DNA reads TGCGCCAGCAGCTCCCGGGACAGGCCCTCCTACGAGCAGTACTTC. Protein product: CASSSRDRPSYEQYF.

This chain uses TRBV7-9 with TRBJ1-6; 9 bases are a match to TRBD1. This CDR3 has 15 residues. J was trimmed by 8 bases and V by 5 bases; bases with no gene match: 7. CDR1 and CDR2 (germline): SEHNR, FQNEAQ (reference sequence). CDR3 residues: CASSPEDRGYSPLHF. CDR3 bases: TGTGCCAGCAGCCCTGAGGACAGGGGATATTCACCCCTCCACTTT.

This clone is a singleton in its sample. The J gene is TRBJ2-1, the V gene TRBV27; 11 bases agree with TRBD2. Germline V gene sequence: CDR1 MNHEY, CDR2 SMNVEV (reference sequence). CDR3 size: 15 residues. Trimming removed 5 bases from V and 6 bases from J; junction bases left unmatched: 6. CDR3 coding DNA: TGTGCCAGCAGTCTTACTAGCGGGAGTGGCAATGAGCAGTTCTTC. This encodes CASSLTSGSGNEQFF.

The rearrangement uses TRBV2 and TRBJ2-1, with D maybe TRBD2 (6 bases). Deletions cut 6 bases from V and 0 bases from J, with 18 bases between. The CDR3 has 17 residues. The germline V gene encodes CDR1 SNHLY and CDR2 FYNNEI. CDR3 DNA sequence: TGTGCCAGCAGAAAACCGTATAGCGGAGACTCCTACAATGAGCAGTTCTTC. Its translation is CASRKPYSGDSYNEQFF.

This sequence joins TRBV28 and TRBJ2-7; 15 positions match TRBD2. The J segment lost 5 bases and the V segment lost 6 bases, leaving 8 bases of the junction unmatched. This CDR3 has 16 amino acids. Germline V lookup: CDR1 MDHEN, CDR2 SYDVKM. Written as DNA, the CDR3 is TGTGCCAGCAGAACCCTGGGACTAGCGGGAGGTAACGAGCAGTACTTC. Its protein product is CASRTLGLAGGNEQYF. The full variable domain, its missing parts supplied by reference TRBV28 and TRBJ2-7, is DVKVTQSSRYLVKRTGEKVFLECVQDMDHENMFWYRQDPGLGLRLIYFSYDVKMKEKGDIPEGYSVSREKKERFSLILESASTNQTSMYLCASRTLGLAGGNEQYFGPGTRLTVT.